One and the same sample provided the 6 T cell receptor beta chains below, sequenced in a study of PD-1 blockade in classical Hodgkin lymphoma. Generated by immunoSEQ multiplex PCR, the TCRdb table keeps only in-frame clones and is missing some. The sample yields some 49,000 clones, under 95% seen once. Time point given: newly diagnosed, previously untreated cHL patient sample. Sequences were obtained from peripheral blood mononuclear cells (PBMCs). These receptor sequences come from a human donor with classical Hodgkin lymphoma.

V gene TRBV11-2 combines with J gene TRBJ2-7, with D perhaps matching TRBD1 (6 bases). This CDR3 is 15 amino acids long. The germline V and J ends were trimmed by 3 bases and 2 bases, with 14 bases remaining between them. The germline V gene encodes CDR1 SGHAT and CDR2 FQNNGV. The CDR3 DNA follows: TGTGCCAGCAGCTTGGGGGCGGACGGAACCTACGAGCAGTACTTC. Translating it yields CASSLGADGTYEQYF.

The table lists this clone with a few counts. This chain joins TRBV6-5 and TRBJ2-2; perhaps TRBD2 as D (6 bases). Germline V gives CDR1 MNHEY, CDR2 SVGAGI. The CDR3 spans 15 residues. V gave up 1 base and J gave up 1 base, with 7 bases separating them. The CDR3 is CASSYYGGNTGELFF. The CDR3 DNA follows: TGTGCCAGCAGTTACTACGGGGGGAACACCGGGGAGCTGTTTTTT.

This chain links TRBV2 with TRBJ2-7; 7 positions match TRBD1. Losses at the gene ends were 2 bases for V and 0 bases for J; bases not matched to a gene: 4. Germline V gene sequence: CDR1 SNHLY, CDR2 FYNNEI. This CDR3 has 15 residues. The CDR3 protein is CASSELRQGSYEQYF. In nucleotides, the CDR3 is TGTGCCAGCAGTGAACTCAGACAGGGCTCCTACGAGCAGTACTTC.

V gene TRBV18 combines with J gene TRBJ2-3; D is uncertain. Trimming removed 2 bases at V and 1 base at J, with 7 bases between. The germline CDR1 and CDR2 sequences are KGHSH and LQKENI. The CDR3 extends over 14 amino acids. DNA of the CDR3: TGTGCCAGCTCACCAGGGATTGGCACAGATACGCAGTATTTT. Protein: CASSPGIGTDTQYF.

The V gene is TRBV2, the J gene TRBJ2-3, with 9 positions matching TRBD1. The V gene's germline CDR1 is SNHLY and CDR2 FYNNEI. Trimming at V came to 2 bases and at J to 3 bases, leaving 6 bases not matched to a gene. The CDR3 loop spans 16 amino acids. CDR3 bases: TGTGCCAGCAGTGAAAACAGACAGGGGGAAACAGATACGCAGTATTTT. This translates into CASSENRQGETDTQYF.

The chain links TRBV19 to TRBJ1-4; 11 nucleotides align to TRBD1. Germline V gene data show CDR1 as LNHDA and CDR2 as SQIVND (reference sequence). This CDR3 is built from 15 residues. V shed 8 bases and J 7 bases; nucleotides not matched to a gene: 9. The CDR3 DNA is TGTGCCAGTTTTTCACCGGGACAGGGGGTTGAAAAACTGTTTTTT. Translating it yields CASFSPGQGVEKLFF.